This note documents a single T cell receptor beta chain sequence. This clone's antigen is unknown. No much larger clone is present one base from it, and per-base qualities are unavailable. This record belongs to a study of identical twins (dated by TCRdb to about 2016). Context from the whole study: To test whether fetal clonotypes persist, the study used deep sequencing on TCR alpha and beta repertoires from monozygotic twins, unrelated adults of various ages, and cord blood. To rule out contamination, replicate twin experiments were performed at different times with different library preparation protocols.

Only healthy Caucasian donors were included. The twin cohort comprised three pairs of female monozygotic twins, all aged roughly 18 to 30 years. Peripheral blood mononuclear cells were used as the source from which RNA for TCR libraries was isolated. From its cysteine to its phenylalanine, the CDR3 spans 16 amino acids. Left in the record is the CDR3 DNA by itself, 48 bases read in frame from the first base. Germline trimming: 0 bases from V, 3 bases from J; junction bases outside gene matches: 6. CDR1 ENHRY and CDR2 SYGVKD are derived from the germline V gene. Receptor amplification or capture employed 5' RACE. Instrument used: Illumina HiSeq 2000. A universal primer binding site was introduced by template switching, and a unique molecular identifier was present in the final cDNA, enabling accurate counting of TCR cDNA molecules. Specific primers in the conserved constant-segment region were used to synthesize first-strand cDNA for TCR alpha and beta chains. Each cDNA library was double barcoded, with a SMART-Mk sample barcode plus Illumina barcodes, to control for contamination. Two successive PCR steps introduced TruSeq adapter sequences along with Illumina sample barcodes. Sequencing of the TCR alpha and beta cDNA libraries was done on the Illumina HiSeq platform using custom primers. Under the source paper's analysis protocol: Raw reads were processed with MiGEC to extract unique molecular identifiers, and MiXCR was used to determine CDR3 positions. For each individual, recombination models were inferred using an EM algorithm with the repgenHMM and IGoR tools. Shared clonotypes were analyzed with the tcR package in R, and sharing was normalized by the product of cloneset sizes. To study raw recombination without the effects of thymic and clonal selection, out-of-frame nonproductive sequences were analyzed. The raw public data were reprocessed by TCRdb itself: fastp quality trimming at Q25, MiXCR clonotype calling, in-frame beta chains only. Rows with a matching CDR3 protein are joined into one entry that keeps the most common DNA and genes. The V and J calls, along with clone size, are taken from TCRdb and not from the paper's own processing. The sample table shows some 900,000 distinct CDR3 sequences, and 9% to 15% are seen once. In total, the top ten clones hold under 2% of the sample.

What the authors observed across the whole study: Fewer insertions were carried by abundant cord blood beta clonotypes; a weaker similar trend was observed in young adult naive repertoires, while no such trend was observed in memory repertoires. Out-of-frame TCR alpha sequences shared between twins showed an excess of low generation-probability sequences compared with coincidental sharing between unrelated individuals. Invariant T cells such as MAIT and iNKT could partly confound zero-insertion analyses, though diverse VJ usage argued against this for most clonotypes. The excess sharing between twins in beta out-of-frame sequences was weaker because fewer shared sequences reduced the signal-to-noise ratio. Because the same donors could not be followed over many years, the conclusions depended on cross-sectional statistical analysis. In monozygotic twins, out-of-frame TCR alpha sharing was systematically underestimated by recombination models, although the models agreed with sharing between unrelated individuals.

These data are also associated with another study on yellow fever vaccine responses in identical twins. The second study's authors report: The authors reported that the T cell response to vaccination in identical twins appeared partly convergent and partly personalized. In identical twins, the study followed T cell clones that responded to the vaccine with precision.

The sequence is built from TRBV10-3 and TRBJ2-5; a stretch of 8 junction bases matches TRBD1. Sequenced: PBMCs. The TCR was taken from a woman in her late teens or twenties in good health. The CDR3 region reads CAISESIAGGEETQYF. The nucleotide sequence reads TGTGCCATCAGTGAGTCGATAGCAGGGGGCGAAGAGACCCAGTACTTC.